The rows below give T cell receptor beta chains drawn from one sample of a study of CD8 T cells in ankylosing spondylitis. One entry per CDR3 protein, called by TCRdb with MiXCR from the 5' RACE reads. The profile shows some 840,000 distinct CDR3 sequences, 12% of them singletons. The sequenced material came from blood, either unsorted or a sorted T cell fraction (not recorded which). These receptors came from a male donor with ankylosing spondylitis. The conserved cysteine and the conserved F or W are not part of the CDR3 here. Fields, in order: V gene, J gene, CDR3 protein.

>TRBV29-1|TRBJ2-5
SAHYGTAGAQETQY
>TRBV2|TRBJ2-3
ASRWTFTDTQY
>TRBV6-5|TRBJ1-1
ASSYSRYGTEAF
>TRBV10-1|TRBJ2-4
ASSVPTVLAKNIQY
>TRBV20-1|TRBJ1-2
SARDAGQAHYGYT
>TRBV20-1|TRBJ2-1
SANRGARSSYNEQF
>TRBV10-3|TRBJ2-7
AISESSSGGPKNEQY
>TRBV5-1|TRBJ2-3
ASSMGQITDTQY
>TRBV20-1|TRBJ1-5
SARGRSNQPQH
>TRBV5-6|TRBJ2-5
ASSFYTGAQEGTQY
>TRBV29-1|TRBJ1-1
SALPRGGTEAF
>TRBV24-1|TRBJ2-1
ATRTSGGAVGYNEQF
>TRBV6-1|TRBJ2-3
ASRGPITDTQY
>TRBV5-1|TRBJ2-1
ASSRTVAGYNEQF
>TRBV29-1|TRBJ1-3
SVEARNTIY
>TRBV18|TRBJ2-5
ASSPQGAIEETQY
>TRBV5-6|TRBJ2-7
ASTLDRESYEQY
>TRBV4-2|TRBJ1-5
ASSQVAGQPQH
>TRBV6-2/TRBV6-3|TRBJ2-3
ASSSFRGPDTQY
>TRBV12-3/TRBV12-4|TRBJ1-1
ASSLIPGGTEAF
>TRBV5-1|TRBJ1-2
ASSSGPGNYGYT
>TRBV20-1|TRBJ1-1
SAREGTIDTEAF
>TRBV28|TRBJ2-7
ASSPTILGQY
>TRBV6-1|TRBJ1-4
ASLPTRDRVGWDEKLF